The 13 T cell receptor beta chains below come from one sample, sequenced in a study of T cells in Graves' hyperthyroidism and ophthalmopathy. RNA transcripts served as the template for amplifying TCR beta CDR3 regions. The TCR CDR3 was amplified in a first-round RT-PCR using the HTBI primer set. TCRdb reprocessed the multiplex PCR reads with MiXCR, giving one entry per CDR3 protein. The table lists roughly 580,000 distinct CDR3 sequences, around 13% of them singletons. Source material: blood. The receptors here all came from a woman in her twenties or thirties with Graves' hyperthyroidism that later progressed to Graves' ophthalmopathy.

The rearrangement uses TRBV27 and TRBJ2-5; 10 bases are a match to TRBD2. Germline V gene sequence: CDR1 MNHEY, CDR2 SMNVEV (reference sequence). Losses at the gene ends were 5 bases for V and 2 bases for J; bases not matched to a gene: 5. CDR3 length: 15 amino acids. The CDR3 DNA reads TGTGCCAGCAGTATGCTGACTAGCGGGCAAGAGACCCAGTACTTC. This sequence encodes CASSMLTSGQETQYF.

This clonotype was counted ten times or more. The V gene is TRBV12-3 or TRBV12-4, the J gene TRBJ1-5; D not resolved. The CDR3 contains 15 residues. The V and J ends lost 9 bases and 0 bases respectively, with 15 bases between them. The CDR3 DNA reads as TGTGCCAGTGGAGAGGAGGTTAATAGCAATCAGCCCCAGCATTTT. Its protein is CASGEEVNSNQPQHF.

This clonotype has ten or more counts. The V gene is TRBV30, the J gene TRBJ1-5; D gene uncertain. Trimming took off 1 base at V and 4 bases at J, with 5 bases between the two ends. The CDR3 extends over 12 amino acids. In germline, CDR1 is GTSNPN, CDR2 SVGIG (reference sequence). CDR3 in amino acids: CAWSGENQPQHF. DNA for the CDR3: TGTGCCTGGAGTGGCGAGAATCAGCCCCAGCATTTT.

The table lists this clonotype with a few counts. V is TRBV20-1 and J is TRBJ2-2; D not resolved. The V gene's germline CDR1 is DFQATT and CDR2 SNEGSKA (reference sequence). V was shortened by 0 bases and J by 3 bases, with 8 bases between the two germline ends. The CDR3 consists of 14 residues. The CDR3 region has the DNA TGCAGTGCTAGAGACCCCCGTCACACCGGGGAGCTGTTTTTT. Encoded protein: CSARDPRHTGELFF.

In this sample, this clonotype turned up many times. CDR3 in amino acids: CASSMQGEKNEKLFF. CDR3 sequence (DNA): TGTGCCAGTAGTATGCAAGGGGAGAAGAATGAAAAACTGTTTTTT. The chain joins TRBV19 to TRBJ1-4; D is perhaps TRBD1 (5 bases). This CDR3 is built from 15 residues. Germline V gene lookup returns CDR1 LNHDA and CDR2 SQIVND (reference sequence). V was cut by 3 bases and J by 5 bases, with 13 bases left in between.

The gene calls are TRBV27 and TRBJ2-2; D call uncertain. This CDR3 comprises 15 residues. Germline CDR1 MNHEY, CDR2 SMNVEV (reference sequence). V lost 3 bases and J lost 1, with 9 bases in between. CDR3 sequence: CASSLDSQNTGELFF. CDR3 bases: TGTGCCAGCAGTTTGGATAGCCAGAACACCGGGGAGCTGTTTTTT.

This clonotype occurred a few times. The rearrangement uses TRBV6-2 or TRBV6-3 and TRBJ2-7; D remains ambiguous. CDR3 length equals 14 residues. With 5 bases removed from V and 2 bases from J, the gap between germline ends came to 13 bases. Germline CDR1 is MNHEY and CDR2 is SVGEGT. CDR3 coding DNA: TGTGCCAGCAGTCCCTGGGCCAGTACCTACGAGCAGTACTTC. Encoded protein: CASSPWASTYEQYF.

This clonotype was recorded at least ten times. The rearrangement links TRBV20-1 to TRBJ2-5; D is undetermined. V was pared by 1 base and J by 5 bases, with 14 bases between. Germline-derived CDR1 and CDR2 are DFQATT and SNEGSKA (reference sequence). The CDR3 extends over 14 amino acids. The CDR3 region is CSARAPVFWETQYF. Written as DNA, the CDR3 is TGCAGTGCTAGAGCTCCGGTTTTCTGGGAGACCCAGTACTTC.

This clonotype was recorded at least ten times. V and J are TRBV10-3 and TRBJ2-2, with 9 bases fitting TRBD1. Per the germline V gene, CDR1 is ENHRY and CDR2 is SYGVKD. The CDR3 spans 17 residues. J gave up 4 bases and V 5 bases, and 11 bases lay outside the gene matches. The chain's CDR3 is CAISPGQGKPGTGELFF. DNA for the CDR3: TGTGCCATCAGTCCGGGACAGGGAAAGCCCGGCACCGGGGAGCTGTTTTTT.

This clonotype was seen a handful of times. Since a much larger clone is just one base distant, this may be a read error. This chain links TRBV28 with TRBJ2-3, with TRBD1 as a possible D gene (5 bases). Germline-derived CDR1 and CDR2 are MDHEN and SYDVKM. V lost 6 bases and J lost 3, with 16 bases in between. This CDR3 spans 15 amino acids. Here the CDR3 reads CASRQGGASTDTQYF. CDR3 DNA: TGTGCCAGCAGACAAGGTGGGGCCAGTACAGATACGCAGTATTTT.

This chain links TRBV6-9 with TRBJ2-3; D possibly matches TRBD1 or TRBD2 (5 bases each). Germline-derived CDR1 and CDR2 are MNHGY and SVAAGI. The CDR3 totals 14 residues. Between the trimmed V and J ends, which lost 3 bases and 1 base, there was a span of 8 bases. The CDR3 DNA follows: TGTGCCAGCAGTTACCGAGGGGGCACAGATACGCAGTATTTT. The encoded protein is CASSYRGGTDTQYF.

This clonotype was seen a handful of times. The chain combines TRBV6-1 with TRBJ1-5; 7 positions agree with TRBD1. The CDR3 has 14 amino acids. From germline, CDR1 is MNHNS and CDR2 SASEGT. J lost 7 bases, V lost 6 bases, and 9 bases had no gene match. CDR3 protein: CASRMTGSRQPQHF. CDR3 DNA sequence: TGTGCCAGCAGAATGACAGGGTCCCGGCAGCCCCAGCATTTT.

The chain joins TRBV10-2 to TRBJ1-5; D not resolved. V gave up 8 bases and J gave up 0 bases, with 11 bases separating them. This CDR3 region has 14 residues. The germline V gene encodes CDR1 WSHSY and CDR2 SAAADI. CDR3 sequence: CASSSTTSNQPQHF. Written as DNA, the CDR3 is TGCGCCAGCTCATCGACAACTAGCAATCAGCCCCAGCATTTT.